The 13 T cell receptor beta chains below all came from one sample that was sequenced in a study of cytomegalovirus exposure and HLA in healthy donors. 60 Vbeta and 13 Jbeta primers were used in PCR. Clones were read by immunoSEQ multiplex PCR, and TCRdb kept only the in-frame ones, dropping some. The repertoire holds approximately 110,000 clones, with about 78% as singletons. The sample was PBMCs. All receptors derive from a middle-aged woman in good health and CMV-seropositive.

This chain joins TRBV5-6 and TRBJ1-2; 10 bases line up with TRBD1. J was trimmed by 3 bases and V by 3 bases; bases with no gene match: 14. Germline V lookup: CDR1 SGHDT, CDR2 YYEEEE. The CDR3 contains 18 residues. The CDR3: CASSYRWDRGAFDYGYTF. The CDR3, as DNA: TGTGCCAGCAGCTACAGGTGGGACAGGGGAGCCTTTGACTATGGCTACACCTTC.

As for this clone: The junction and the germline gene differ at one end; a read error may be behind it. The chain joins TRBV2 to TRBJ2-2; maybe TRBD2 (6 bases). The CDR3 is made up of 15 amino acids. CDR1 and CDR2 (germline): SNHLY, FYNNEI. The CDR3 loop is CASRRLVANAGELFF. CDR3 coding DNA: TGTGCCAGCAGGAGACTAGTGGCGAACGCCGGGGAGCTGTTTTTT. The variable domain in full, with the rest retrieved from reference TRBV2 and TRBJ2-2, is EPEVTQTPSHQVTQMGQEVILRCVPISNHLYFYWYRQILGQKVEFLVSFYNNEISEKSEIFDDQFSVERPDGSNFTLKIRSTKLEDSAMYFCASRRLVANAGELFFGEGSRLTVL.

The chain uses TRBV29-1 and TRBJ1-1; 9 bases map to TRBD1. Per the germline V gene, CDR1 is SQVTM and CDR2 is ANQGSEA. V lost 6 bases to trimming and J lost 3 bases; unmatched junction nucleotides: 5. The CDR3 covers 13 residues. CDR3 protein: CSVKQGADTEAFF. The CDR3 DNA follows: TGCAGCGTAAAACAGGGGGCGGACACTGAAGCTTTCTTT.

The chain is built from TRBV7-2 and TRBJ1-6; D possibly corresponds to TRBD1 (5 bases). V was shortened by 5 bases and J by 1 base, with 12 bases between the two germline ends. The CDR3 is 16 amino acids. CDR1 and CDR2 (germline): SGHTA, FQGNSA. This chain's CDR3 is CASSGRGGSYNSPLHF. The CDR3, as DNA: TGTGCCAGCAGCGGACGGGGGGGTTCCTATAATTCACCCCTCCACTTT.

CDR3 nucleotide sequence: TGCGCCAGCAGCCGGGACACCTATAGCACAGATACGCAGTATTTT. This gives the protein CASSRDTYSTDTQYF. The chain carries TRBV5-1 and TRBJ2-3; the D gene is possibly TRBD1 (6 bases). From germline, CDR1 is SGHRS and CDR2 YFSETQ. Trimming stripped 4 bases from V and 0 bases from J, with 12 bases between. This CDR3 spans 15 amino acids.

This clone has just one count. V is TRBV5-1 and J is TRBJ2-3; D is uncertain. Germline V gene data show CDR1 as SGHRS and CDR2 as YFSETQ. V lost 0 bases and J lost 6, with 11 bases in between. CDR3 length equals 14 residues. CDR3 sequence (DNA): TGCGCCAGCAGCTTGGGGGCGTTTGATGATACGCAGTATTTT. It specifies CASSLGAFDDTQYF.

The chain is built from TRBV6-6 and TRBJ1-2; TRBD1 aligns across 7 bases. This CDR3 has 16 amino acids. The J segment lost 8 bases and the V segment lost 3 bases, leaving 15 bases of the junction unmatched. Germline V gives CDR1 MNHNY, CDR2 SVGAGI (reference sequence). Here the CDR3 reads CASSYEAVGQVDGYTF. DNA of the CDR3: TGTGCCAGCAGTTATGAAGCCGTCGGACAGGTAGACGGCTACACCTTC.

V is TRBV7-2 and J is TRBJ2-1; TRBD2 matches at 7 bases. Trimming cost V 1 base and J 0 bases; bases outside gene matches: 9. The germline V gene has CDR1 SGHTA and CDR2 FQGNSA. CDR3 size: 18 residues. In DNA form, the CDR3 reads TGTGCCAGCAGCTTAGGCCCGGGAGGTCCGAGCTCCTACAATGAGCAGTTCTTC. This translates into CASSLGPGGPSSYNEQFF.

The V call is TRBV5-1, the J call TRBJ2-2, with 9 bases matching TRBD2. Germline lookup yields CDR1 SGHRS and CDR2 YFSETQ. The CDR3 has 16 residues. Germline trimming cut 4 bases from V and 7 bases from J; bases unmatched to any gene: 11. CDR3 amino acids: CASSGRGGALIGELFF. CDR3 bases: TGCGCCAGCAGCGGACGCGGGGGGGCCTTGATCGGGGAGCTGTTTTTT.

The CDR3 sequence: CASSMQGSVKTQYF. The CDR3 DNA reads as TGTGCCAGTAGTATGCAGGGGTCGGTGAAGACCCAGTACTTC. The chain joins TRBV19 to TRBJ2-5, with D tentatively TRBD1 (6 bases). Germline-derived CDR1 and CDR2 are LNHDA and SQIVND (reference sequence). CDR3 length equals 14 residues. The V gene lost 3 bases and the J gene lost 6 bases, with 14 bases spanning the gap.

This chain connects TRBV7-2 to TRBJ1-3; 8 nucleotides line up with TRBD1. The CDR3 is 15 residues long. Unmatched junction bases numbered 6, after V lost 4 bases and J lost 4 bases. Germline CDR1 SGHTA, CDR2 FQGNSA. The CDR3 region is CASSSDRVRGNTIYF. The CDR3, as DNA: TGTGCCAGCAGCTCGGACAGGGTCCGCGGAAACACCATATATTTT.

CDR3 coding DNA: TGTGCCAGCAGCTCGACGGAGTATGGCTACACCTTC. Protein: CASSSTEYGYTF. The V call is TRBV7-2, the J call TRBJ1-2; D not resolved. This CDR3 comprises 12 residues. Germline V gene lookup returns CDR1 SGHTA and CDR2 FQGNSA. The V end lost 4 bases, the J end lost 5 bases, and 8 bases lay between the germline ends. The full variable domain, with the rest looked up from reference TRBV7-2 and TRBJ1-2, is GAGVSQSPSNKVTEKGKDVELRCDPISGHTALYWYRQSLGQGLEFLIYFQGNSAPDKSGLPSDRFSAERTGGSVSTLTIQRTQQEDSAVYLCASSSTEYGYTFGSGTRLTVV.

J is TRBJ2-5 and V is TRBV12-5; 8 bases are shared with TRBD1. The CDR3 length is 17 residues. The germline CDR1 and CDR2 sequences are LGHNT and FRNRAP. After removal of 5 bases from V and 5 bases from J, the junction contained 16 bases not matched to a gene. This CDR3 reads CASGLERTGQGGETQYF. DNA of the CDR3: TGTGCTAGTGGTCTAGAAAGGACAGGGCAGGGTGGGGAGACCCAGTACTTC.